This T cell receptor (beta chain) was profiled in a study of blood T cell repertoires in COVID-19. The table lists this clone with a count of one. Data came from immunoSEQ multiplex PCR; TCRdb stores just in-frame clones and leaves some out. The table lists 91,000 or so clones, more than 70% of them singletons, with around 13% in the top ten. Germline CDR1 reads SGHRS; CDR2 reads YFSETQ. The V end was cut by 0 bases, the J end by 1 base, with 11 bases between. This CDR3 has 15 amino acids. This sequence was found in a woman aged 55-75 years in a cohort sampled during active or convalescent COVID-19. Sequencing was done on a sample of peripheral blood. The V gene is TRBV5-1, the J gene TRBJ2-7, with D possibly being TRBD1 (5 bases). CDR3 region: CASSLAHTGSYEQYF. The DNA for the CDR3 is TGCGCCAGCAGCTTGGCACATACAGGATCCTACGAGCAGTACTTC. Drawing the rest from reference TRBV5-1 and TRBJ2-7, the complete variable domain is KAGVTQTPRYLIKTRGQQVTLSCSPISGHRSVSWYQQTPGQGLQFLFEYFSETQRNKGNFPGRFSGRQFSNSRSEMNVSTLELGDSALYLCASSLAHTGSYEQYFGPGTRLTVT.